The T cell receptor (beta chain) described here comes from a study of T cells in localized non-small cell lung cancer. Germline values: CDR1 SQVTM, CDR2 ANQGSEA. CDR3 size: 15 residues. Trimming at V came to 7 bases and at J to 2 bases, leaving 9 bases not matched to a gene. Notes on the study in general: Heterogeneity within the tumor remains possible, as just one region underwent sequencing. A median of around 60 of the top 100 tumor clones appeared in adjacent lung, which was paired and uninvolved. Among the tissues sampled, uninvolved adjacent lung had the highest T cell clonality, above tumor.

Lung tissue at least 2 cm from the tumor margin was confirmed free of atypia. This clone was seen once. What it recognizes is unknown. Sequenced by immunoSEQ multiplex PCR; TCRdb stores in-frame clones only, minus some. The data show roughly 2,600 clones, around 25% seen once. Material: normal lung tissue next to the tumor, obtained before any cancer treatment. The chain links TRBV29-1 to TRBJ2-1; 9 positions match TRBD1. The source of this sequence is a woman aged 35 to 69 with stage I lung adenocarcinoma. The CDR3 is CSATRWDRAYNEQFF. CDR3 bases: TGCAGCGCCACTAGGTGGGACAGGGCCTACAATGAGCAGTTCTTC.